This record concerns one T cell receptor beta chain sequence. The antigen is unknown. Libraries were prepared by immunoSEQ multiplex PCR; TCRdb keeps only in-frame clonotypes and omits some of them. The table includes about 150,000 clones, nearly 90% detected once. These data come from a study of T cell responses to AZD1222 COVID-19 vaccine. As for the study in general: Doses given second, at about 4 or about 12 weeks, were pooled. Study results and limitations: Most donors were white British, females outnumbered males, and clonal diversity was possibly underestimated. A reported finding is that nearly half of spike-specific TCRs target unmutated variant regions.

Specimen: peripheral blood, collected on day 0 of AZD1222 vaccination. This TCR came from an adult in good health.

The CDR3 spells CASSLMGGDYGYTF. CDR3 nucleotides: TGTGCCAGCAGTTTAATGGGGGGGGACTATGGCTACACCTTC. The rearrangement joins TRBV28 to TRBJ1-2, with a tentative D call TRBD1 (5 bases). Germline values: CDR1 MDHEN, CDR2 SYDVKM. Trimming pared 2 bases from V and 3 bases from J, leaving 10 bases between. This CDR3 is built from 14 residues.